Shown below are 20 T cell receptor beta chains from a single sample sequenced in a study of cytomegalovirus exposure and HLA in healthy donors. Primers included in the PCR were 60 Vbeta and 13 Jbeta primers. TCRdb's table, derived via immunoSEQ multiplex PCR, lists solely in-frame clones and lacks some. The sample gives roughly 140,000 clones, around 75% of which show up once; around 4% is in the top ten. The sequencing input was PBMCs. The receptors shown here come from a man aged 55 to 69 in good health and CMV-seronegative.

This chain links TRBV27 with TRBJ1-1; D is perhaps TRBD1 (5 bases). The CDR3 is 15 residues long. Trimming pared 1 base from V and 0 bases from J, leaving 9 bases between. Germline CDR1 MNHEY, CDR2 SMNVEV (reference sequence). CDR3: CASSLWAGMNTEAFF. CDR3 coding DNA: TGTGCCAGCAGTTTATGGGCAGGGATGAACACTGAAGCTTTCTTT.

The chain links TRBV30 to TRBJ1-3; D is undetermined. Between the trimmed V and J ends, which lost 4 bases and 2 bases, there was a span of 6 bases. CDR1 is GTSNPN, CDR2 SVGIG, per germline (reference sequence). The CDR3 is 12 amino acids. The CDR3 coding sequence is TGTGCCTGGATGAGGCCTGGAAACACCATATATTTT. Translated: CAWMRPGNTIYF.

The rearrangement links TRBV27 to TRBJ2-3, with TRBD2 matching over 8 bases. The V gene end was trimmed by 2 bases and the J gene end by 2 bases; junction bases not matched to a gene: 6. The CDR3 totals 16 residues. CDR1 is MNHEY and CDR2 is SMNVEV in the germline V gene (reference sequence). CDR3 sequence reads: CASSLHTSGDTDTQYF. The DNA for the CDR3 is TGTGCCAGCAGTTTACACACTAGCGGAGACACAGATACGCAGTATTTT.

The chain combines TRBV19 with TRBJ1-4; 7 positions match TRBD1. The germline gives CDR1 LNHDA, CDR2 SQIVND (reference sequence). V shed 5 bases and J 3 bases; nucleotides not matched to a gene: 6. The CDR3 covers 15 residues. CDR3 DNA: TGTGCCAGTAGTGGGGGACAGACCGCTAATGAAAAACTGTTTTTT. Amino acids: CASSGGQTANEKLFF.

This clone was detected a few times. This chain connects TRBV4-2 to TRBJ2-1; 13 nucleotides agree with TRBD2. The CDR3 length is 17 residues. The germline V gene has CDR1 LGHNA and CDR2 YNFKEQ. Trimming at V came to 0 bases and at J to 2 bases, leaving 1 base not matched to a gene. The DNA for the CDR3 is TGTGCCAGCAGCCAAGAAACTAGCGGGAGGGCCTACAATGAGCAGTTCTTC. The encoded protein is CASSQETSGRAYNEQFF.

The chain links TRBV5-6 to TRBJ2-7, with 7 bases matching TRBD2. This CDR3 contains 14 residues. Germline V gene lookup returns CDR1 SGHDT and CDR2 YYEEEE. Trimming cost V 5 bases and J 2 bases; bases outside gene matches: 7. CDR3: CASRPAGDPYEQYF. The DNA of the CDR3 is TGTGCCAGCAGACCCGCGGGGGATCCCTACGAGCAGTACTTC.

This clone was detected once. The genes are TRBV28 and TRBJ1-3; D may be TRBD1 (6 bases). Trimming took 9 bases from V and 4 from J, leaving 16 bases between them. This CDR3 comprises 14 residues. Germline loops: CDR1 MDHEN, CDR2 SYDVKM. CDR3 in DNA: TGTGCCAGTTGGGGGCGAGGCTCCGGAAACACCATATATTTT. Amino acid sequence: CASWGRGSGNTIYF.

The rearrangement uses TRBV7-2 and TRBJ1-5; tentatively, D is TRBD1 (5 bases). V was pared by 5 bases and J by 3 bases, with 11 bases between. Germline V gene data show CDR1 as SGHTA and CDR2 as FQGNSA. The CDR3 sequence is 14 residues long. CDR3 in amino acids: CASSPDSSNQPQHF. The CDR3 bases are TGTGCCAGCAGCCCTGACAGCTCCAATCAGCCCCAGCATTTT.

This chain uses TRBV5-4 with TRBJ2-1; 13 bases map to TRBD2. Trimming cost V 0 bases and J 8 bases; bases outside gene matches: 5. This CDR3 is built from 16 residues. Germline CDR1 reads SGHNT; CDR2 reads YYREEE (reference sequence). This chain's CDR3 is CASSLGGLAGFDEQFF. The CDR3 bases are TGTGCCAGCAGCTTGGGGGGACTAGCGGGGTTCGATGAGCAGTTCTTC.

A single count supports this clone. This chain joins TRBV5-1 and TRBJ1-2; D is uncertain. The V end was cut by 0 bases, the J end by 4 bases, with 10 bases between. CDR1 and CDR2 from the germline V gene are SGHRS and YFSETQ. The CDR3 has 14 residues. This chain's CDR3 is CASSLDGVSYGYTF. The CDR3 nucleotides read TGCGCCAGCAGCTTGGACGGGGTCAGCTATGGCTACACCTTC.

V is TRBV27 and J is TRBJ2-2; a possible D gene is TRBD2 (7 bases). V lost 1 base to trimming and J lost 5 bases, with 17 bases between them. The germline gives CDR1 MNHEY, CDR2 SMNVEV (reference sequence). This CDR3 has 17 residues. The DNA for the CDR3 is TGTGCCAGCAGTTTATGGTCGGGGGGCGAGGGGACCGGGGAGCTGTTTTTT. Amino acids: CASSLWSGGEGTGELFF.

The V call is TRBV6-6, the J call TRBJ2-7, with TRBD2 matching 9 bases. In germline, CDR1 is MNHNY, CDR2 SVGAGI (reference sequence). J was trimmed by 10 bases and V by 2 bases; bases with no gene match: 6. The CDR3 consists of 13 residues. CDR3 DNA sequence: TGTGCCAGCAGTTACGAGCTAGCGGGAAATCAGTACTTC. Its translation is CASSYELAGNQYF.

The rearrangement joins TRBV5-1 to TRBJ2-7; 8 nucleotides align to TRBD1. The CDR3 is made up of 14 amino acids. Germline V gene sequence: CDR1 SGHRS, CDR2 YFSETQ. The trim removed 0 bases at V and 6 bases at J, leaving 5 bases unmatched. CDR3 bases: TGCGCCAGCAGCTTGGGGGACAGGTCAGGCGAGCAGTACTTC. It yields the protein CASSLGDRSGEQYF. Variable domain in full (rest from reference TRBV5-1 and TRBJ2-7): KAGVTQTPRYLIKTRGQQVTLSCSPISGHRSVSWYQQTPGQGLQFLFEYFSETQRNKGNFPGRFSGRQFSNSRSEMNVSTLELGDSALYLCASSLGDRSGEQYFGPGTRLTVT.

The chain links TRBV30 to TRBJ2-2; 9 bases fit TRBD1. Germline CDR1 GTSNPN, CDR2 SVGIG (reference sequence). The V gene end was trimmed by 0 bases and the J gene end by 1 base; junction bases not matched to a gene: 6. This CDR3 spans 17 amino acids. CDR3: CAWSVRGTGLNTGELFF. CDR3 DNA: TGTGCCTGGAGTGTACGGGGGACAGGGTTGAACACCGGGGAGCTGTTTTTT.

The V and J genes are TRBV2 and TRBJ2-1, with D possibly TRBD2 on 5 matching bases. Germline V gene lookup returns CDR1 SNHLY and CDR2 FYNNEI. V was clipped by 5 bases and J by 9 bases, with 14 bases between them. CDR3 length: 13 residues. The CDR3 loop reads CASSTGNGVEQFF. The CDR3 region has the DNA TGTGCCAGCAGTACCGGAAACGGGGTTGAGCAGTTCTTC.

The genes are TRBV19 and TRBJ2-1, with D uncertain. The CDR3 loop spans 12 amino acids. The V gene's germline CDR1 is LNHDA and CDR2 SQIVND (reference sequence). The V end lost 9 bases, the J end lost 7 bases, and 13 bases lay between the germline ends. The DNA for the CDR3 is TGTGCCAGCCTCCTACCCGGGAATGAGCAGTTCTTC. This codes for CASLLPGNEQFF. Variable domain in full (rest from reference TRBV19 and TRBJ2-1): DGGITQSPKYLFRKEGQNVTLSCEQNLNHDAMYWYRQDPGQGLRLIYYSQIVNDFQKGDIAEGYSVSREKKESFPLTVTSAQKNPTAFYLCASLLPGNEQFFGPGTRLTVL.

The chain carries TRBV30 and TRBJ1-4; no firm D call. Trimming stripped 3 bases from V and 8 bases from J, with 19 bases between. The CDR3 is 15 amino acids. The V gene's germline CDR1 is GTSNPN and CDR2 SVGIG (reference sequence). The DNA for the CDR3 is TGTGCCTGGAGCCTCGGGAGTACCCCCGAAGAAAAACTGTTTTTT. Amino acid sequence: CAWSLGSTPEEKLFF.

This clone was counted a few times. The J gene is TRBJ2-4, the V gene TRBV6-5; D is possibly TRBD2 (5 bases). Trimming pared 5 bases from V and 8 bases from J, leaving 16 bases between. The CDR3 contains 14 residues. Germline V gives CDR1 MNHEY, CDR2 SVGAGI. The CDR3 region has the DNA TGTGCCAGCAGTGAGGAGCTCTCGGGGTACATTCAGTACTTC. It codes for CASSEELSGYIQYF.

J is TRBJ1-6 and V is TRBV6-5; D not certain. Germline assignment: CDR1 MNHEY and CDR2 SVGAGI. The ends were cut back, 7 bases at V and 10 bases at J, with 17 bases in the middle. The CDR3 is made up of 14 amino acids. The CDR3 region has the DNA TGTGCCAGCAAGGGAGGGAACACAAACTCACCCCTCCACTTT. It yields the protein CASKGGNTNSPLHF.

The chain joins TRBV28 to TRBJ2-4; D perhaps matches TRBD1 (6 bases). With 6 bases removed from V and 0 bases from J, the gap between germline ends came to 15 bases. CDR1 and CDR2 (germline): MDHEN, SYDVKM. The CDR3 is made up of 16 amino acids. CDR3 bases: TGTGCCAGCAGCAGACAGGCGTTTTTAGCCAAAAACATTCAGTACTTC. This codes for CASSRQAFLAKNIQYF.